Listed below are T cell receptor beta chains from one sample, sequenced in a study of cytomegalovirus exposure and HLA in healthy donors. Measured with immunoSEQ multiplex PCR; TCRdb has only the in-frame clones, and not every one. The data contain 150,000 or so clones, roughly 80% of them singletons. The material sequenced was PBMCs. The receptor set was obtained from a male donor in good health and CMV-seronegative. Each CDR3 is given with its conserved first and last residue. D genes are given only for firm matches. Size is omitted from some rows. Given values are once, few, many or a class for expanded clones.

TRBV4-2	15	TRBJ2-7	-	-	CASSQGTLVIYEQYF	TGTGCCAGCAGCCAAGGAACACTAGTTATCTACGAGCAGTACTTC
TRBV7-8	16	TRBJ1-5	-	TRBD1	CASSARDRVGNQPQHF	TGTGCCAGCAGCGCAAGGGACAGGGTCGGCAATCAGCCCCAGCATTTT
TRBV19	12	TRBJ1-2	-	-	CASSSTGYGYTF	TGTGCCAGTAGTAGTACGGGATATGGCTACACCTTC
TRBV9	15	TRBJ1-5	few	-	CASSPPRARNQPQHF	TGTGCCAGCAGCCCCCCGAGGGCCCGGAATCAGCCCCAGCATTTT
TRBV28	14	TRBJ2-2	-	TRBD2	CASKIAGYTGELFF	TGTGCCAGCAAGATAGCGGGCTACACCGGGGAGCTGTTTTTT
TRBV4-3	15	TRBJ2-1	-	-	CASSQDRLAPAGQFF	TGCGCCAGCAGCCAAGATAGGTTGGCGCCAGCGGGGCAGTTCTTC
TRBV19	15	TRBJ1-2	-	TRBD1	CASNIRDRRIGGYTF	TGTGCCAGTAACATCCGGGACAGGAGGATAGGTGGCTACACCTTC
TRBV2	14	TRBJ1-3	few	-	CASTMGGRGNTIYF	TGTGCCAGCACCATGGGGGGGCGAGGAAACACCATATATTTT
TRBV4-2	15	TRBJ2-2	-	TRBD2	CASSQERGGGRELFF	TGTGCCAGCAGCCAAGAACGCGGGGGAGGCAGGGAGCTGTTTTTT
TRBV21-1	15	TRBJ2-7	-	-	CARGLAGDVSYEQYF	TGTGCCAGGGGACTAGCGGGCGACGTCTCCTACGAGCAGTACTTC
TRBV9	15	TRBJ2-7	-	TRBD2	CASSVGTSGAYEQYF	TGTGCCAGCAGCGTAGGAACTAGCGGGGCTTACGAGCAGTACTTC
TRBV6-1	14	TRBJ1-1	-	TRBD1	CASSQGQGNTEAFF	TGTGCCAGCAGCCAAGGACAGGGGAACACTGAAGCTTTCTTT
TRBV13	14	TRBJ2-7	-	-	CASSSTTGTYEQYF	TGTGCCAGCAGCTCCACAACAGGAACCTACGAGCAGTACTTC
TRBV19	15	TRBJ1-5	-	-	CASSIQGTSNQPQHF	TGTGCCAGTAGTATACAGGGCACCAGCAATCAGCCCCAGCATTTT
TRBV18	16	TRBJ1-1	-	-	CASSPPGPPGNTEAFF	TGTGCCAGCTCACCACCCGGCCCTCCGGGGAACACTGAAGCTTTCTTT
TRBV28	15	TRBJ1-1	-	-	CASSATGTYVPEAFF	TGTGCCAGCAGTGCCACCGGGACATACGTTCCTGAAGCTTTCTTT
TRBV7-2	16	TRBJ1-2	-	TRBD1	CASSLSGTDLTYGYTF	TGTGCCAGCAGCTTGTCCGGGACAGACCTTACTTATGGCTACACCTTC
TRBV6-1	16	TRBJ2-7	-	TRBD1	CASSEAVTGVRYEQYF	TGTGCCAGCAGTGAAGCAGTGACAGGGGTCCGCTACGAGCAGTACTTC
TRBV2	16	TRBJ1-2	-	-	CASSEIAARVNYGYTF	TGTGCCAGCAGTGAGATAGCGGCCAGGGTGAACTATGGCTACACCTTC
TRBV6-6	15	TRBJ1-2	few	TRBD1	CASNPGTGGDYGYTF	TGTGCCAGCAACCCCGGGACAGGGGGAGACTATGGCTACACCTTC
TRBV5-1	14	TRBJ1-2	once	TRBD1	CASSAGQGWYGYTF	TGCGCCAGCAGCGCCGGACAGGGCTGGTATGGCTACACCTTC
TRBV27	14	TRBJ1-2	-	TRBD1	CASGWGQGYYGYTF	TGTGCCAGCGGATGGGGACAGGGTTATTATGGCTACACCTTC
TRBV10-1	14	TRBJ2-1	once	TRBD2	CASSFARGVDEQFF	TGCGCCAGCAGTTTTGCCCGGGGGGTAGATGAGCAGTTCTTC
TRBV7-2	17	TRBJ2-3	once	TRBD1	CASSPKGGTGVGDTQYF	TGTGCCAGCAGCCCAAAAGGAGGGACAGGGGTTGGAGATACGCAGTATTTT
TRBV28	15	TRBJ2-7	-	TRBD1	CASSLVGTGGREQYF	TGTGCCAGCAGTTTAGTGGGTACAGGGGGCCGAGAGCAGTACTTC
TRBV5-1	11	TRBJ2-5	-	-	CASSYKEAQYF	TGCGCCAGCAGCTATAAAGAGGCCCAGTACTTC
TRBV19	15	TRBJ1-5	few	-	CASSIAHSSNQPQHF	TGTGCCAGTAGTATAGCGCACAGTAGCAATCAGCCCCAGCATTTT
TRBV9	14	TRBJ2-1	-	-	CASSVWGSGDEQFF	TGTGCCAGCAGCGTATGGGGGTCGGGGGATGAGCAGTTCTTC
TRBV13	16	TRBJ1-4	few	TRBD1	CASSLGGTATNEKLFF	TGTGCCAGCAGCTTAGGAGGGACAGCAACTAATGAAAAACTGTTTTTT
TRBV28	15	TRBJ2-3	-	-	CASSLTSGVTDTQYF	TGTGCCAGCAGTTTAACATCAGGGGTCACAGATACGCAGTATTTT
TRBV6-1	15	TRBJ1-2	-	-	CASSEITASNYGYTF	TGTGCCAGCAGTGAAATCACAGCTTCTAACTATGGCTACACCTTC
TRBV5-4	17	TRBJ2-5	-	TRBD1	CASSPDGGTGVQETQYF	TGTGCCAGCAGCCCGGATGGTGGGACAGGGGTGCAAGAGACCCAGTACTTC
TRBV30	14	TRBJ1-6	-	TRBD1	CAWKSWDRDSPLHF	TGTGCCTGGAAGTCTTGGGACAGGGATTCACCCCTCCACTTT
TRBV29-1	14	TRBJ2-1	-	TRBD2	CSARRGGSYNEQFF	TGCAGCGCTAGGCGGGGGGGCTCCTACAATGAGCAGTTCTTC
TRBV30	14	TRBJ1-1	-	-	CAWSVRGLNTEAFF	TGTGCCTGGAGTGTACGAGGGCTGAACACTGAAGCTTTCTTT
TRBV30	13	TRBJ2-2	-	-	CAWSPAGAGELFF	TGTGCCTGGAGTCCCGCAGGGGCCGGGGAGCTGTTTTTT
TRBV4-3	15	TRBJ1-1	once	-	CASSPPGVPNTEAFF	TGCGCCAGCAGCCCCCCGGGTGTTCCGAACACTGAAGCTTTCTTT
TRBV11-2	17	TRBJ2-5	-	TRBD2	CASSLGLAGGHQETQYF	TGTGCCAGCAGCTTAGGGTTAGCGGGGGGCCACCAAGAGACCCAGTACTTC
TRBV4-2	14	TRBJ2-7	-	-	CASSEVIGPNEQYF	TGTGCCAGCAGCGAGGTGATTGGCCCCAACGAGCAGTACTTC
TRBV6-1	12	TRBJ2-7	-	-	CARKDSPYEQYF	TGTGCCAGAAAGGACAGCCCCTACGAGCAGTACTTC
TRBV5-1	19	TRBJ2-2	-	TRBD2	CASSLGLNSFGSSTGELFF	TGCGCCAGCAGCCTGGGACTAAATAGCTTTGGTAGTTCGACCGGGGAGCTGTTTTTT